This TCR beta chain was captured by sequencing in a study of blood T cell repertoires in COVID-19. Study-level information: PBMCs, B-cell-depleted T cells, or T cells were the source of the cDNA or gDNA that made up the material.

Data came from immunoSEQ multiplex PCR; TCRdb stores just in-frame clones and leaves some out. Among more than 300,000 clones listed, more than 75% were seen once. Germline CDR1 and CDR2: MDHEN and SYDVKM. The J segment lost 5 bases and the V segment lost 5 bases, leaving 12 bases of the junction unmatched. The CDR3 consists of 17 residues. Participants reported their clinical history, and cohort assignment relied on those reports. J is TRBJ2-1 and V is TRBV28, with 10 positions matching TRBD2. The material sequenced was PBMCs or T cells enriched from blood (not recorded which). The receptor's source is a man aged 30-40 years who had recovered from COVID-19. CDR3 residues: CASSPTGLAEFHNEQFF. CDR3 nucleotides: TGTGCCAGCAGTCCAACCGGACTAGCGGAATTTCACAATGAGCAGTTCTTC.